This T cell receptor beta chain derives from a study of T cell repertoires in cytomegalovirus infection. TCRdb reanalysed the reads using MiXCR and keeps one entry per CDR3 protein. The data contain about 150,000 distinct CDR3 sequences, 15% to 20% of them singletons. The CDR3 has 14 amino acids. V was clipped by 6 bases and J by 4 bases, with 14 bases between them. Germline V lookup: CDR1 SGHTA, CDR2 FQGNSA. This clonotype was counted ten times or more. This sequence was found in a human donor in good health (CMV status not recorded). Some clones in this sample may be carry-over from other donors' samples. Sequencing input: CD8+ T cells from PBMCs. The chain employs TRBV7-2 and TRBJ2-3, with D possibly being TRBD1 or TRBD2 (5 bases each). CDR3 bases: TGTGCCAGCAGTTCAAGTGGGACCCCAGATACGCAGTATTTT. This encodes CASSSSGTPDTQYF.